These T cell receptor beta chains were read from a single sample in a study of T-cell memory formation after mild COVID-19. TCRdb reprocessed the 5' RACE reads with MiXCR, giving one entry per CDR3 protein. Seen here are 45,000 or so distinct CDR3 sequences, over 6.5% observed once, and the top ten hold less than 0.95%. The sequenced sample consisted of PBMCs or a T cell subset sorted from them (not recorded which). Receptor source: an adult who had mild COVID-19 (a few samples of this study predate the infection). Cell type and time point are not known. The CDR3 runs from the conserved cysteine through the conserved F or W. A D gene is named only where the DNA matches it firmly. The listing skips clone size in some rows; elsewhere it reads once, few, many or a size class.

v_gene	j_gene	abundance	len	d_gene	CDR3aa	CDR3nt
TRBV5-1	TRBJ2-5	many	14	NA	CASSFPDSQETQYF	TGCGCCAGCAGCTTCCCGGATAGCCAAGAGACCCAGTACTTC
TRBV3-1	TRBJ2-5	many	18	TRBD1	CASSPTSEPGQDQETQYF	TGTGCCAGCAGCCCCACCTCCGAACCGGGACAGGACCAAGAGACCCAGTACTTC
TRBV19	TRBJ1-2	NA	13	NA	CASSTQDNYGYTF	TGTGCCAGTAGTACCCAGGATAACTATGGCTACACCTTC
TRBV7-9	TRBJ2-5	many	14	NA	CASSLALGVETQYF	TGTGCCAGCAGCTTAGCTCTCGGGGTAGAGACCCAGTACTTC
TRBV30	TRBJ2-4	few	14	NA	CAWNLGVAKNIQYF	TGTGCCTGGAATTTGGGGGTGGCCAAAAACATTCAGTACTTC
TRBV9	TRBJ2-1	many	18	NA	CASSVAPAGGISYNEQFF	TGTGCCAGCAGCGTGGCCCCGGCAGGGGGGATCTCCTACAATGAGCAGTTCTTC
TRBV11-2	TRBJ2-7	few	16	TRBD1	CASSLTPDRGKYEQYF	TGTGCCAGCAGCTTAACCCCGGACAGGGGGAAGTACGAGCAGTACTTC
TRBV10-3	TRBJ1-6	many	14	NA	CAISNRGLNSPLHF	TGTGCCATCAGTAACCGGGGCCTGAATTCACCCCTCCACTTT
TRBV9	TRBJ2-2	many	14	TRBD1	CASSERTGTGELFF	TGTGCCAGCAGCGAAAGGACAGGGACCGGGGAGCTGTTTTTT
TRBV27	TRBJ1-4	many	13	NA	CASRPGTYEKLFF	TGTGCCAGCCGACCTGGGACCTATGAAAAACTGTTTTTT
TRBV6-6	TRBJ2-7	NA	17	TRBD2	CASTRRGLAPSSYEQYF	TGTGCCAGCACCCGCCGGGGACTAGCTCCCTCCTCCTACGAGCAGTACTTC
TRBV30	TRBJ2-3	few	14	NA	CAWSWLPSTDTQYF	TGTGCCTGGAGTTGGCTTCCAAGCACAGATACGCAGTATTTT
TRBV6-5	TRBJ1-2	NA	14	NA	CASSYHQEADGYTF	TGTGCCAGCAGTTACCATCAGGAGGCCGATGGCTACACCTTC
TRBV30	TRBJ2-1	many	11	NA	CAWGMTNEQFF	TGTGCCTGGGGGATGACGAATGAGCAGTTCTTC
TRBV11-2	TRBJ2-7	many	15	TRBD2	CASSSTSAPGTKGSF	TGTGCCAGCAGCTCAACTAGCGCGCCGGGAACGAAGGGGTCCTTC
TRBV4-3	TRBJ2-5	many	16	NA	CASSQEAHRDEETQYF	TGCGCCAGCAGCCAAGAAGCTCACCGAGATGAAGAGACCCAGTACTTC
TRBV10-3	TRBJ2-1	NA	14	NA	CATNSQGGHNEQFF	TGTGCCACCAACAGCCAGGGGGGCCACAATGAGCAGTTCTTC
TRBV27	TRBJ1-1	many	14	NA	CASSLSWANTEAFF	TGTGCCAGCAGTTTATCATGGGCGAACACTGAAGCTTTCTTT
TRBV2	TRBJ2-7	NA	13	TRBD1	CASSVGGQDEQYF	TGTGCCAGCAGTGTGGGTGGACAGGACGAGCAGTACTTC
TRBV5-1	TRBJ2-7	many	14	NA	CASSLGGRVHEQYF	TGCGCCAGCAGCTTGGGGGGCAGGGTCCACGAGCAGTACTTC
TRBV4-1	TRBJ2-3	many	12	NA	CASSPQSDTQYF	TGCGCCAGCAGCCCGCAGTCAGATACGCAGTATTTT
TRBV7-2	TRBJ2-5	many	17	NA	CASSMGGGPIQRETQYF	TGTGCCAGCAGTATGGGGGGAGGTCCTATCCAGCGAGAGACCCAGTACTTC
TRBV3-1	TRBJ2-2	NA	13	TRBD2	CASTAGGSGELFF	TGTGCCAGCACCGCGGGAGGGTCCGGGGAGCTGTTTTTT
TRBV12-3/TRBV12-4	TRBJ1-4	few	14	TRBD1	CASSPGQTNEKLFF	TGTGCCAGCAGCCCGGGACAGACGAATGAAAAACTGTTTTTT
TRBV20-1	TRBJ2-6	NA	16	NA	CSATRWGETGANVLTF	TGCAGTGCTACTCGGTGGGGGGAAACTGGGGCCAACGTCCTGACTTTC
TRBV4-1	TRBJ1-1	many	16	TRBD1	CASSQEPGQGLTEAFF	TGCGCCAGCAGCCAAGAGCCGGGACAGGGATTGACTGAAGCTTTCTTT
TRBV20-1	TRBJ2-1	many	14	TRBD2	CSASFGLAGDEQFF	TGCAGTGCTAGTTTCGGTCTAGCGGGAGATGAGCAGTTCTTC
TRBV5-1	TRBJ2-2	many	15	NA	CASSPAERNTGELFF	TGCGCCAGCAGCCCGGCGGAGCGGAACACCGGGGAGCTGTTTTTT
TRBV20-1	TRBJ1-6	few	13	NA	CSARNTVYSPLHF	TGCAGTGCTAGAAACACCGTCTATTCACCCCTCCACTTT
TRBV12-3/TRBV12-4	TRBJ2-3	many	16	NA	CASSPGGLLSTDTQYF	TGTGCCAGCAGCCCCGGGGGTCTCCTCAGCACAGATACGCAGTATTTT
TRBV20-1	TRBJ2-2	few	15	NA	CSARVRTANTGELFF	TGCAGTGCTAGAGTCCGGACAGCCAACACCGGGGAGCTGTTTTTT
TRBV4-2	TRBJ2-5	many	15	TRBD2	CASSLGLAAMETQYF	TGTGCCAGCAGCTTGGGACTAGCGGCTATGGAGACCCAGTACTTC